Listed here are 13 T cell receptor beta chains from one sample, sequenced in a study of T-cell memory formation after mild COVID-19 (dated by TCRdb to the early 2020s). Preparation of the library involved 5' RACE. The listed sequencing device is Illumina NovaSeq 6000. In-frame beta chains were kept once TCRdb had trimmed the public reads at Q25 with fastp and called clones with MiXCR. Rows with one shared CDR3 protein collapse into an entry with the most common genes and DNA. The sample table records around 83,000 distinct CDR3 sequences; 20% to 30% of these occur just once. About 40% of the sample goes to the ten largest clones. Material: PBMCs or a T cell subset sorted from them (not recorded which). Receptor source: a man aged 18 to 30 who had mild COVID-19 (a few samples of this study predate the infection). The sample titles of this study are shuffled in the database, so cell type and time point are left out; the donor was told from shared clones.

The chain has TRBV6-5 and TRBJ2-1; D uncertain. This CDR3 region has 14 residues. Trimming stripped 1 base from V and 5 bases from J, with 9 bases between. From germline, CDR1 is MNHEY and CDR2 SVGAGI. CDR3 in amino acids: CASSYLQDHNEQFF. The CDR3, as DNA: TGTGCCAGCAGTTACTTGCAGGACCACAATGAGCAGTTCTTC.

Only a few counts were recorded for this clonotype. V and J are TRBV6-5 and TRBJ2-1, with D unclear. The germline gives CDR1 MNHEY, CDR2 SVGAGI. The V and J ends lost 0 bases and 5 bases respectively, with 5 bases between them. This CDR3 region has 13 residues. The CDR3 reads CASSYSRNNEQFF. Written as DNA, the CDR3 is TGTGCCAGCAGTTACTCACGGAACAATGAGCAGTTCTTC.

The J gene is TRBJ2-1, the V gene TRBV25-1; D call uncertain. The germline V gene encodes CDR1 MGHDK and CDR2 SYGVNS. Trimming removed 6 bases from V and 7 bases from J, with 13 bases in between. This CDR3 is built from 13 residues. The CDR3 region has the DNA TGTGCCAGCAGCCGAGCGACATTAAATGAGCAGTTCTTC. Encoded protein: CASSRATLNEQFF.

In this sample, this clonotype turned up a few times. This chain connects TRBV7-2 to TRBJ2-1, with D perhaps TRBD2 (6 bases). V lost 3 bases and J 0 bases, leaving 21 bases between the germline ends. This CDR3 is 19 amino acids long. The germline V gene encodes CDR1 SGHTA and CDR2 FQGNSA. Written as DNA, the CDR3 is TGTGCCAGCAGCTTTCTCGTCTCCATGGACGGGAGCTCCTACAATGAGCAGTTCTTC. This sequence encodes CASSFLVSMDGSSYNEQFF.

The rearrangement links TRBV7-2 to TRBJ2-5; 14 nucleotides agree with TRBD2. There are 13 residues in the CDR3. With V trimmed by 5 bases and J by 9 bases, 2 bases remained unmatched. Per germline, CDR1 SGHTA and CDR2 FQGNSA. This CDR3 is CASSPGLAGAQYF. As DNA, the CDR3 is TGTGCCAGCAGCCCGGGACTAGCGGGGGCCCAGTACTTC.

V usage is TRBV11-2 and J usage is TRBJ2-2; D gene unclear. The CDR3 loop spans 11 amino acids. Trimming left V 4 bases short and J 5 bases short, with 2 bases between. Germline V CDR1 and CDR2: SGHAT, FQNNGV. The CDR3 sequence is CASSSTGELFF. DNA of the CDR3: TGTGCCAGCAGCTCGACCGGGGAGCTGTTTTTT.

This clonotype was detected only a few times. The J gene is TRBJ2-2, the V gene TRBV6-5; D is undetermined. CDR3 length: 13 amino acids. Germline CDR1 MNHEY, CDR2 SVGAGI. V was cut by 4 bases and J by 5 bases, with 8 bases left in between. The chain's CDR3 is CASSSEGTGELFF. As DNA, the CDR3 is TGTGCCAGCAGTTCTGAAGGGACCGGGGAGCTGTTTTTT.

The chain uses TRBV12-3 or TRBV12-4 and TRBJ2-5; 8 bases fit TRBD2. The CDR3 consists of 15 residues. V shed 5 bases and J 2 bases; nucleotides not matched to a gene: 7. The CDR3 DNA follows: TGTGCCAGCAGTCCCGCCGCGGGGGGACAAGAGACCCAGTACTTC. It specifies CASSPAAGGQETQYF.

The gene calls are TRBV27 and TRBJ1-2; D is unclear. V lost 5 bases to trimming and J lost 6 bases, with 16 bases between them. CDR1 MNHEY and CDR2 SMNVEV come from the germline V gene (reference sequence). This CDR3 spans 14 amino acids. In DNA, the CDR3 is TGTGCCAGCAGTGTGGCGGGTAGTGGCGATGGCTACACCTTC. Translation gives CASSVAGSGDGYTF.

The chain recombines TRBV29-1 with TRBJ1-1; the D is unclear. The CDR3 length is 12 residues. Germline CDR1 and CDR2: SQVTM and ANQGSEA. V was pared by 4 bases and J by 1 base, with 7 bases between. CDR3 DNA sequence: TGCAGCGTTGCGCTTGGGAACACTGAAGCTTTCTTT. It codes for CSVALGNTEAFF.

The sample holds a few counts of this clonotype. V usage is TRBV20-1 and J usage is TRBJ2-6; D may correspond to TRBD1 or TRBD2 (5 bases each). The CDR3 is 16 amino acids. CDR1 is DFQATT and CDR2 is SNEGSKA in the germline V gene (reference sequence). V lost 6 bases and J lost 2, with 17 bases in between. CDR3 nucleotide sequence: TGCAGTGCCGCCGGGGACCCCCGCGCTGGGGCCAACGTCCTGACTTTC. Translated: CSAAGDPRAGANVLTF.

The table lists this clonotype with a few counts. V and J are TRBV6-2 or TRBV6-3 and TRBJ1-6, with no clear D. This CDR3 is built from 12 residues. Deletions cut 2 bases from V and 10 bases from J, with 6 bases between. CDR1 and CDR2 from the germline V gene are MNHEY and SVGEGT. Here the CDR3 reads CASSYGSSPLHF. CDR3 nucleotide sequence: TGTGCCAGCAGTTACGGGAGCTCACCCCTCCACTTT.

V usage is TRBV2 and J usage is TRBJ2-3; 11 bases agree with TRBD2. Germline CDR1 is SNHLY and CDR2 is FYNNEI. The CDR3 is 15 amino acids. The V gene end was trimmed by 3 bases and the J gene end by 6 bases; junction bases not matched to a gene: 5. The CDR3 is CASSDLSGGADTQYF. The CDR3, as DNA: TGTGCCAGCAGTGACCTTAGCGGGGGGGCGGATACGCAGTATTTT.